One sample yielded the 15 T cell receptor beta chains listed below, sequenced in a study of blood T cell repertoires in COVID-19. TCRdb's table, derived via immunoSEQ multiplex PCR, lists solely in-frame clones and lacks some. This table holds 170,000 or so clones, around 87% found once. Material for sequencing was peripheral blood. Receptor source: a woman aged 18-35 years who had recovered from COVID-19.

The CDR3 reads CAIRGSGEYEQYV. The CDR3 DNA reads as TGTGCCATCAGGGGTAGCGGAGAGTACGAGCAGTACGTC. The chain couples TRBV10-3 to TRBJ2-7, with a possible D match to TRBD2 (6 bases). V lost 6 bases and J 4 bases, leaving 13 bases between the germline ends. CDR1 and CDR2 from the germline V gene are ENHRY and SYGVKD. The CDR3 extends over 13 amino acids.

The V call is TRBV28, the J call TRBJ2-1; 7 nucleotides align to TRBD2. There are 16 residues in the CDR3. Germline lookup yields CDR1 MDHEN and CDR2 SYDVKM. The V and J ends lost 6 bases and 9 bases, in that order; junction bases with no gene match: 17. The chain's CDR3 is CASSPQKGRGRGEQFF. CDR3 DNA: TGTGCCAGCAGCCCCCAGAAAGGTCGCGGGAGAGGTGAGCAGTTCTTC.

This rearrangement joins TRBV28 to TRBJ1-1; D is unresolved. CDR1 MDHEN and CDR2 SYDVKM come from the germline V gene. There are 15 residues in the CDR3. V lost 5 bases to trimming and J lost 2 bases, with 15 bases between them. The chain's CDR3 is CASSRYRRGNTEAFF. The CDR3 region has the DNA TGTGCCAGCAGTCGGTACCGGCGAGGCAACACTGAAGCTTTCTTT.

The gene calls are TRBV10-3 and TRBJ1-1; D perhaps matches TRBD1 (5 bases). CDR3 length: 13 residues. Germline V gene sequence: CDR1 ENHRY, CDR2 SYGVKD. V lost 4 bases and J 4 bases, leaving 10 bases between the germline ends. The CDR3 DNA reads as TGTGCCATCAGTGGAGGGGAGGGCACTGAAGCTTTCTTT. Amino acid sequence: CAISGGEGTEAFF.

The V call is TRBV24-1, the J call TRBJ2-5, with 7 nucleotides matching TRBD1. CDR3 size: 16 residues. J was trimmed by 0 bases and V by 3 bases; bases with no gene match: 6. The germline CDR1 and CDR2 sequences are KGHDR and SFDVKD. CDR3: CATSDTGDGDQETQYF. In nucleotides, the CDR3 is TGTGCCACCAGTGATACAGGGGACGGCGACCAAGAGACCCAGTACTTC.

This chain links TRBV7-2 with TRBJ2-4; 8 nucleotides agree with TRBD1. The V and J ends lost 2 bases and 3 bases, in that order; junction bases with no gene match: 12. Germline V gene sequence: CDR1 SGHTA, CDR2 FQGNSA. The CDR3 is 18 amino acids. In DNA form, the CDR3 reads TGTGCCAGCAGCTTAAGCGAGCTCAGGGGGCTTGGCAAAAACATTCAGTACTTC. It encodes CASSLSELRGLGKNIQYF.

The chain has TRBV24-1 and TRBJ1-1, with TRBD1 as a possible D gene (5 bases). CDR3 length: 11 residues. V gave up 5 bases and J gave up 9 bases, with 9 bases separating them. Germline assignment: CDR1 KGHDR and CDR2 SFDVKD. The chain's CDR3 is CATSVQGKAFF. CDR3 DNA sequence: TGTGCCACCAGTGTCCAGGGTAAAGCTTTCTTT.

This rearrangement joins TRBV24-1 to TRBJ2-3; 13 bases agree with TRBD2. J gave up 13 bases and V 5 bases, and 8 bases lay outside the gene matches. In germline, CDR1 is KGHDR, CDR2 SFDVKD. CDR3 size: 14 residues. The CDR3 protein is CATSALTSGGHKYF. The DNA for the CDR3 is TGTGCCACCAGTGCTCTGACTAGCGGGGGGCATAAGTATTTT.

This chain joins TRBV7-9 and TRBJ2-7, with a possible D match to TRBD1 (6 bases). Germline V gene data show CDR1 as SEHNR and CDR2 as FQNEAQ (reference sequence). V lost 6 bases, J lost 0 bases, and 18 bases lay in between. There are 16 residues in the CDR3. CDR3 DNA: TGTGCCAGCAGTTCACCCCGGGACATCTTCTCCTACGAGCAGTACTTC. Its protein is CASSSPRDIFSYEQYF.

The J gene is TRBJ1-1, the V gene TRBV18; D gene unclear. The CDR3 is made up of 15 amino acids. Germline CDR1 KGHSH, CDR2 LQKENI. Trimming left V 3 bases short and J 0 bases short, with 11 bases between. CDR3 region: CASSPRFALNTEAFF. The CDR3 coding sequence is TGTGCCAGCTCACCGCGGTTTGCCCTGAACACTGAAGCTTTCTTT.

The chain carries TRBV13 and TRBJ2-1; 13 positions match TRBD2. The CDR3 is 17 amino acids. The germline V gene has CDR1 PRHDT and CDR2 FYEKMQ (reference sequence). V dropped 0 bases and J dropped 8; count of bases not matched to a gene: 7. CDR3 coding DNA: TGTGCCAGCAGCTTAGGCGTCGGACTAGCGGGAGTTTATGAGCAGTTCTTC. Translation gives CASSLGVGLAGVYEQFF.

The V gene is TRBV6-4, the J gene TRBJ1-4; D unclear. CDR1 is MRHNA, CDR2 SNTAGT, per germline. The CDR3 covers 14 residues. V dropped 5 bases and J dropped 4 bases, with 11 bases sitting between them. CDR3 amino acids: CASSQTAGNEKLFF. DNA for the CDR3: TGTGCCAGCAGTCAGACGGCGGGTAATGAAAAACTGTTTTTT.

The chain employs TRBV6-5 and TRBJ2-7; 14 bases fit TRBD2. The V gene's germline CDR1 is MNHEY and CDR2 SVGAGI. Germline trimming cut 4 bases from V and 6 bases from J; bases unmatched to any gene: 8. The CDR3 loop spans 16 amino acids. The CDR3 region has the DNA TGTGCCAGCAGTTCCCGGACTAGCGGGGGGTCTGGCGAGCAGTACTTC. Protein: CASSSRTSGGSGEQYF.

This chain uses TRBV15 with TRBJ2-7, with 12 nucleotides matching TRBD1. V lost 3 bases, J lost 5 bases, and 8 bases stayed unmatched. Germline V gene sequence: CDR1 LNHNV, CDR2 YYDKDF (reference sequence). The CDR3 loop spans 16 amino acids. The CDR3 nucleotides are TGTGCCACCAGCAGGGGGGGGACAGGGGGCTTCAACGAGCAGTACTTC. The encoded protein is CATSRGGTGGFNEQYF.

The CDR3 here is CSASNSPGQDGYTF. CDR3 sequence (DNA): TGCAGTGCTAGTAATTCCCCAGGACAAGATGGCTACACCTTC. The chain combines TRBV20-1 with TRBJ1-2, with D possibly TRBD1 on 5 matching bases. Germline assignment: CDR1 DFQATT and CDR2 SNEGSKA (reference sequence). The CDR3 covers 14 residues. V was pared by 3 bases and J by 6 bases, with 17 bases between.